Below, 8 T cell receptor beta chains from the same sample are listed, as sequenced in a study of blood T cell repertoires in COVID-19 (dated by TCRdb to 2019 to 2021). The library relied on the immunoSEQ multiplex PCR assay. The table comes from immuneACCESS by way of TCRdb, which keeps in-frame sequences with V and J called. Part of the clones is missing from these tables; in studies checked, under half for an unresolved V gene and the rest for unknown reasons. The sample profile shows 190,000 or so clones; roughly 80% of them were found once. Roughly 6.9% of the sample goes to the ten largest clones. Material for sequencing was PBMCs or T cells enriched from blood (not recorded which). These TCRs come from a man aged 35 to 55 who had recovered from COVID-19.

The rearrangement uses TRBV6-1 and TRBJ1-2; D perhaps matches TRBD1 (6 bases). CDR3 length: 16 residues. The ends were cut back, 3 bases at V and 4 bases at J, with 18 bases in the middle. CDR1 MNHNS and CDR2 SASEGT come from the germline V gene. The DNA of the CDR3 is TGTGCCAGCAGTGAGGGGGCACAGGGCCCTCCCTATGGCTACACCTTC. This codes for CASSEGAQGPPYGYTF.

This chain links TRBV30 with TRBJ1-1, with D unclear. CDR3 length: 12 amino acids. With 3 bases removed from V and 4 bases from J, the gap between germline ends came to 9 bases. Germline CDR1 and CDR2: GTSNPN and SVGIG (reference sequence). The chain's CDR3 is CAWRGGGTEAFF. CDR3 nucleotide sequence: TGTGCCTGGAGGGGAGGCGGCACTGAAGCTTTCTTT.

The chain has TRBV6-5 and TRBJ1-4; 11 bases agree with TRBD1. Trimming removed 6 bases from V and 7 bases from J; junction bases left unmatched: 7. The germline CDR1 and CDR2 sequences are MNHEY and SVGAGI. CDR3 length: 15 amino acids. The CDR3 reads CASRLQGTGGEKLFF. For the CDR3, the DNA is TGTGCCAGCAGGCTACAGGGGACAGGGGGTGAAAAACTGTTTTTT.

V usage is TRBV6-1 and J usage is TRBJ1-2; the D is unclear. Germline V gene lookup returns CDR1 MNHNS and CDR2 SASEGT. V was cut by 0 bases and J by 5 bases, with 13 bases left in between. This CDR3 has 15 residues. The CDR3 loop is CASSEASIGGYGYTF. The CDR3 DNA sequence: TGTGCCAGCAGTGAAGCCTCGATCGGAGGGTATGGCTACACCTTC.

The V and J genes are TRBV6-5 and TRBJ1-1; possible D gene TRBD1, 5 bases. CDR3 size: 13 residues. V was clipped by 2 bases and J by 5 bases, with 9 bases between them. The germline V gene encodes CDR1 MNHEY and CDR2 SVGAGI. CDR3 sequence: CASSYTRGTEAFF. The DNA of the CDR3 is TGTGCCAGCAGTTACACAAGGGGAACTGAAGCTTTCTTT.

This rearrangement joins TRBV9 to TRBJ1-1, with 7 nucleotides matching TRBD1. J was trimmed by 4 bases and V by 0 bases; bases with no gene match: 3. The CDR3 is 14 residues long. The V gene's germline CDR1 is SGDLS and CDR2 YYNGEE. CDR3 in amino acids: CASSVAGTVTEAFF. The CDR3 nucleotides are TGTGCCAGCAGCGTAGCAGGGACAGTCACTGAAGCTTTCTTT.

This sequence joins TRBV7-9 and TRBJ1-1, with a tentative D call TRBD1 (5 bases). The CDR3 has 13 residues. Looked up from germline, CDR1 is SEHNR and CDR2 is FQNEAQ (reference sequence). The V gene lost 2 bases and the J gene lost 3 bases, with 7 bases spanning the gap. CDR3 amino acids: CASSLKGDTEAFF. CDR3 DNA: TGTGCCAGCAGCTTAAAAGGGGACACTGAAGCTTTCTTT. The whole variable domain, filled in from reference TRBV7-9 and TRBJ1-1, reads DTGVSQNPRHKITKRGQNVTFRCDPISEHNRLYWYRQTLGQGPEFLTYFQNEAQLEKSRLLSDRFSAERPKGSFSTLEIQRTEQGDSAMYLCASSLKGDTEAFFGQGTRLTVV.

The chain employs TRBV11-2 and TRBJ1-1, with 9 nucleotides matching TRBD1. Germline trimming cut 5 bases from V and 5 bases from J; bases unmatched to any gene: 6. This CDR3 comprises 14 residues. CDR1 is SGHAT and CDR2 is FQNNGV in the germline V gene. The CDR3 loop is CASSPRTGVTEAFF. The DNA of the CDR3 is TGTGCCAGCAGCCCCCGGACAGGGGTTACTGAAGCTTTCTTT.